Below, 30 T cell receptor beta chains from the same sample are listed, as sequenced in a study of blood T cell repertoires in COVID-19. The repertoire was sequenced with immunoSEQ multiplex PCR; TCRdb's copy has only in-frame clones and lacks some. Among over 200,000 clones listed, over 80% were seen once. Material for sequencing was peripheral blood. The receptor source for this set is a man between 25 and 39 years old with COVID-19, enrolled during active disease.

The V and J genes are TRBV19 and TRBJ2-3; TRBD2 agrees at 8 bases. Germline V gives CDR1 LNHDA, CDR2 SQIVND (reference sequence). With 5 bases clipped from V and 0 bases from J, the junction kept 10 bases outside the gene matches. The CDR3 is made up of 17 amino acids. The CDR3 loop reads CASSWIGRGTSTDTQYF. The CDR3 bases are TGTGCCAGTAGTTGGATCGGGAGGGGGACTAGCACAGATACGCAGTATTTT. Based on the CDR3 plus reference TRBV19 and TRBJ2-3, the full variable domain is DGGITQSPKYLFRKEGQNVTLSCEQNLNHDAMYWYRQDPGQGLRLIYYSQIVNDFQKGDIAEGYSVSREKKESFPLTVTSAQKNPTAFYLCASSWIGRGTSTDTQYFGPGTRLTVL.

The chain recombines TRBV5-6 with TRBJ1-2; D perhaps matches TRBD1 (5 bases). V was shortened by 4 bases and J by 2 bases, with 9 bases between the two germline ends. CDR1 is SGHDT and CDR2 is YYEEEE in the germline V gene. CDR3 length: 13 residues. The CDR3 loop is CASSLNRNYGYTF. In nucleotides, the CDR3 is TGTGCCAGCAGCCTAAACAGGAACTATGGCTACACCTTC.

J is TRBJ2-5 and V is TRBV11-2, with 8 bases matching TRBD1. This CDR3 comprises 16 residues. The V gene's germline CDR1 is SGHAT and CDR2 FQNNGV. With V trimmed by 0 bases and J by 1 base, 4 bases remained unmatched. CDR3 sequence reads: CASSLDGTGAQETQYF. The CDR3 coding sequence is TGTGCCAGCAGCTTAGATGGGACAGGAGCCCAAGAGACCCAGTACTTC.

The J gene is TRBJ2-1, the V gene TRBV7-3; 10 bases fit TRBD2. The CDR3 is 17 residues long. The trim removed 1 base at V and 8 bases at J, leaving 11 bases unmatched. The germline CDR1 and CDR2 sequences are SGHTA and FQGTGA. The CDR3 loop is CASSLRGSGRPSDEQFF. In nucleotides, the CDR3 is TGTGCCAGCAGCTTAAGAGGTAGCGGGAGGCCATCCGATGAGCAGTTCTTC.

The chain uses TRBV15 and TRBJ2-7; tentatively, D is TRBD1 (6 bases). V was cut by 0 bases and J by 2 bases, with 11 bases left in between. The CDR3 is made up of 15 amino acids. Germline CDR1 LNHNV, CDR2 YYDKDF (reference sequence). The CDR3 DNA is TGTGCCACCAGCAGAGATATCCAGGGGCCCTACGAGCAGTACTTC. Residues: CATSRDIQGPYEQYF.

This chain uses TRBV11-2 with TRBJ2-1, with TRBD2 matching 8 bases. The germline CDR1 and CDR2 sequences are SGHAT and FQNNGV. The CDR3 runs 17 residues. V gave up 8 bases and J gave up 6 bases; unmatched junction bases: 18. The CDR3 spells CASEYPRGIAGSNEQFF. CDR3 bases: TGTGCCAGCGAATACCCGCGAGGGATAGCGGGGAGCAATGAGCAGTTCTTC.

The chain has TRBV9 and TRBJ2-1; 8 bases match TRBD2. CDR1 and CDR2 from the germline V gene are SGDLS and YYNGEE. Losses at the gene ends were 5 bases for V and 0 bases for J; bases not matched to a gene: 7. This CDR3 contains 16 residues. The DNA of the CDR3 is TGTGCCAGCAGTTTTACTAGCGGCATCTCCTACAATGAGCAGTTCTTC. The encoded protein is CASSFTSGISYNEQFF.

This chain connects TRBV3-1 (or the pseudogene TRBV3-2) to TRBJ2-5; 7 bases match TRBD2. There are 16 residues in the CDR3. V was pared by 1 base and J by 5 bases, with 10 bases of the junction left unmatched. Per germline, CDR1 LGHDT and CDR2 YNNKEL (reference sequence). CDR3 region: CASSQGTSEYGETQYF. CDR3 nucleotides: TGTGCCAGCAGCCAAGGTACTAGCGAGTACGGGGAGACCCAGTACTTC.

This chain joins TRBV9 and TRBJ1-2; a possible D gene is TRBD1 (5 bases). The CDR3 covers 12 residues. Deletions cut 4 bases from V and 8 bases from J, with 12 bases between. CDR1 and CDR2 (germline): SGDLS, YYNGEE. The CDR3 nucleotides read TGTGCCAGCAGCTCAGGGTCGAGCGGCTACACCTTC. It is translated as CASSSGSSGYTF.

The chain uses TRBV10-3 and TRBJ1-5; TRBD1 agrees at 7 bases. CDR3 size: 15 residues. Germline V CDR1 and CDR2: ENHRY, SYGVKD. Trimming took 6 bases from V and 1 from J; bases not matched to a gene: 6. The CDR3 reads CAIRRDSNSNQPQHF. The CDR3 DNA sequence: TGTGCCATCAGGAGGGACAGCAACAGCAATCAGCCCCAGCATTTT.

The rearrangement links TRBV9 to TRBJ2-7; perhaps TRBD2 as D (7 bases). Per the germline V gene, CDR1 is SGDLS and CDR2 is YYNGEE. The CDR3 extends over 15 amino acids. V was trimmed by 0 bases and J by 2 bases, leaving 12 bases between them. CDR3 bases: TGTGCCAGCAGCGTAGCCGGGGGGCCCACCTACGAGCAGTACTTC. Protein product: CASSVAGGPTYEQYF.

CDR3 region: CASSPAAEQGWNQPQHF. The CDR3 DNA sequence: TGTGCCAGCAGCCCCGCAGCCGAACAGGGGTGGAATCAGCCCCAGCATTTT. The genes are TRBV7-8 and TRBJ1-5; 7 nucleotides align to TRBD1. CDR1 is SGHVS and CDR2 is FQNEAQ in the germline V gene. This CDR3 comprises 17 residues. V was clipped by 5 bases and J by 4 bases; unmatched bases: 14.

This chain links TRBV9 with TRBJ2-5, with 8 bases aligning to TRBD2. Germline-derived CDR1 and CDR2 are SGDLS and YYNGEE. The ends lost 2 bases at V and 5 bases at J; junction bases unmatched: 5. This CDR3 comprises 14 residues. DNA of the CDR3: TGTGCCAGCAGCGTTAGCGGGGTCGAGGAGACCCAGTACTTC. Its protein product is CASSVSGVEETQYF.

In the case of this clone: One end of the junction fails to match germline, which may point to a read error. As DNA, the CDR3 is TGTGCCAGTACCCCCGTAAGAACAGGGACTAATCGGGATTTT. Translated, it gives CASTPVRTGTNRDF. The chain is built from TRBV19 and TRBJ1-4, with D tentatively TRBD1 (6 bases). Germline V gene data show CDR1 as LNHDA and CDR2 as SQIVND (reference sequence). The CDR3 contains 14 residues.

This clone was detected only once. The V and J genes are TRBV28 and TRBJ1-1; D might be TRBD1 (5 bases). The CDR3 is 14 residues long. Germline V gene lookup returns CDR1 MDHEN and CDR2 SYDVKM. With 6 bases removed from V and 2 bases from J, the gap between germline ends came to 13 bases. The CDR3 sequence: CASSPGGANTEAFF. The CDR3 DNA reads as TGTGCCAGCAGCCCGGGAGGGGCAAACACTGAAGCTTTCTTT.

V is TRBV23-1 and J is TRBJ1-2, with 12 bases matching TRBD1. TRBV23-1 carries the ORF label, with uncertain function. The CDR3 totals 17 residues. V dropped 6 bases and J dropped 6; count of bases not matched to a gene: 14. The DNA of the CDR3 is TGCGCCAGCAGGATGGGGCGGGACAGGGGGCGTCCTAATGGCTACACCTTC. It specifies CASRMGRDRGRPNGYTF.

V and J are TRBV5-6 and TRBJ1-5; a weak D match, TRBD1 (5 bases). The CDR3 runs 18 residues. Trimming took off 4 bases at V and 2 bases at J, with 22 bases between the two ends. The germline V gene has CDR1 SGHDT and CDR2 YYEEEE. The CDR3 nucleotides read TGTGCCAGCAGCCTCCTCCGGGACTTAGTAGTGGGCAATCAGCCCCAGCATTTT. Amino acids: CASSLLRDLVVGNQPQHF.

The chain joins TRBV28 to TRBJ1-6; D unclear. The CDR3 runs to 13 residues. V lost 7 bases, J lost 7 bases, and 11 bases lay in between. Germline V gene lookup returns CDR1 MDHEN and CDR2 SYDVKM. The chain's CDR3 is CASILTVNSPLHF. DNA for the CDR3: TGTGCCAGCATCCTTACAGTGAATTCACCCCTCCACTTT.

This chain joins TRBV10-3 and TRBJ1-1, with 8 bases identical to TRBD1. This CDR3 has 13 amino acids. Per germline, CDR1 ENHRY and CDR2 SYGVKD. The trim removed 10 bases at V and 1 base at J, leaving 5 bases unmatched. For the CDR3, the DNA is TGTGCCACCCAGACAGGGGAGAACACTGAAGCTTTCTTT. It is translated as CATQTGENTEAFF.

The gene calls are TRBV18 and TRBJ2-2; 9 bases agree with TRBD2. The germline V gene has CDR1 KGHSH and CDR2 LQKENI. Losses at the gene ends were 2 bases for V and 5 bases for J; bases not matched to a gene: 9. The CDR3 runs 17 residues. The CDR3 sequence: CASSPGVLAGYTGELFF. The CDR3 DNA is TGTGCCAGCTCACCAGGCGTGCTAGCGGGGTATACCGGGGAGCTGTTTTTT.

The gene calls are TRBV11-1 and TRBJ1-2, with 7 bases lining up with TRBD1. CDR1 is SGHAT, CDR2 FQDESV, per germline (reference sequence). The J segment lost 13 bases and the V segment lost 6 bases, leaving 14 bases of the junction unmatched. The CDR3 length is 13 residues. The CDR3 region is CASRSGTANPITF. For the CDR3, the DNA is TGTGCCAGCAGATCCGGGACAGCAAATCCCATCACCTTC.

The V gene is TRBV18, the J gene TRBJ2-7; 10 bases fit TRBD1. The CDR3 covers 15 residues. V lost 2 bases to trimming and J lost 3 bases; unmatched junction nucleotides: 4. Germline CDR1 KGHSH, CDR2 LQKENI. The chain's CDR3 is CASSPAGQGNYEQYF. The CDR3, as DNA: TGTGCCAGCTCACCAGCGGGACAGGGGAACTACGAGCAGTACTTC.

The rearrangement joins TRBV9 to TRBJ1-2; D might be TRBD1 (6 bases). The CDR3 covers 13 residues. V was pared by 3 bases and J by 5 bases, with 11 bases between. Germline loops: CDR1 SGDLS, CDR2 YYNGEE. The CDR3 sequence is CASSGQGPYGYTF. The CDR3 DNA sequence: TGTGCCAGCAGCGGGCAGGGGCCTTATGGCTACACCTTC.

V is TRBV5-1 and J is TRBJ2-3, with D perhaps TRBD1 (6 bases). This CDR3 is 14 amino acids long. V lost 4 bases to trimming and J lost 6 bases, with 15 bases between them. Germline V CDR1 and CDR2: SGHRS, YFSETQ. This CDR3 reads CASSPGQGVDTQYF. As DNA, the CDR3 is TGCGCCAGCAGCCCGGGACAAGGCGTGGATACGCAGTATTTT.

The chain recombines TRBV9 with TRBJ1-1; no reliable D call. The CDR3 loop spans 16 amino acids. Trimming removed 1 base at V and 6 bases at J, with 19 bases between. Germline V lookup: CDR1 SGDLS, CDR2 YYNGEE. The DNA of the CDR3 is TGTGCCAGCAGCGTACGAAAAGACTCCCGGGTTGCTGAAGCTTTCTTT. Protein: CASSVRKDSRVAEAFF.

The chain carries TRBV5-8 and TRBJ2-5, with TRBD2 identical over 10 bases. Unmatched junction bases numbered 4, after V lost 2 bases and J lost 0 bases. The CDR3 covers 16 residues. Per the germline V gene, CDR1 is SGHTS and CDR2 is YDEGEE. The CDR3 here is CASSFGLAEYQETQYF. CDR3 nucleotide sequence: TGTGCCAGCAGCTTCGGACTAGCGGAGTACCAAGAGACCCAGTACTTC.

The CDR3 nucleotides are TGTGCCAGCAGCCCCTGGACAGGGGGTCGCGAGCAGTACTTC. Protein sequence: CASSPWTGGREQYF. The chain couples TRBV7-9 to TRBJ2-7; 10 bases align to TRBD1. Germline trimming cut 5 bases from V and 6 bases from J; bases unmatched to any gene: 7. The CDR3 has 14 amino acids. Germline V gene data show CDR1 as SEHNR and CDR2 as FQNEAQ (reference sequence).

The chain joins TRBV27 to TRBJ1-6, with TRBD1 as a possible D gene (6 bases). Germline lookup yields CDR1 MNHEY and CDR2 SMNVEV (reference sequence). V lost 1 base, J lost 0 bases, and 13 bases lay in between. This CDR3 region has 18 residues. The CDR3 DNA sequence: TGTGCCAGCAGTTTATTCGGACAGCGGAGCTCCTATAATTCACCCCTCCACTTT. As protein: CASSLFGQRSSYNSPLHF.

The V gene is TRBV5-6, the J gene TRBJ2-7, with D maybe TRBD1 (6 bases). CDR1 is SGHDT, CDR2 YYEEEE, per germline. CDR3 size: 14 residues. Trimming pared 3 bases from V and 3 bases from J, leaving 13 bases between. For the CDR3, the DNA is TGTGCCAGCAGCTCTGCCGGGACAAACTACGAGCAGTACTTC. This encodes CASSSAGTNYEQYF.

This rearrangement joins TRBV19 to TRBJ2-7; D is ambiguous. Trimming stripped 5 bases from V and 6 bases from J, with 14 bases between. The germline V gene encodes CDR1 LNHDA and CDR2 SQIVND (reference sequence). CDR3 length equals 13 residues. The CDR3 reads CASSPIPSGEQYF. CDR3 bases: TGTGCCAGTAGTCCGATTCCCTCGGGCGAGCAGTACTTC. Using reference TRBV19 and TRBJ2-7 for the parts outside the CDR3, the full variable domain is DGGITQSPKYLFRKEGQNVTLSCEQNLNHDAMYWYRQDPGQGLRLIYYSQIVNDFQKGDIAEGYSVSREKKESFPLTVTSAQKNPTAFYLCASSPIPSGEQYFGPGTRLTVT.